A single sample is the source of the 19 T cell receptor beta chains below, sequenced in a study of CD8 T cells in Susac syndrome. Random hexamers were used to reverse transcribe an amount of about 0.5 to 1 ug RNA. TCRdb fed the immunoSEQ multiplex PCR reads into MiXCR, producing one record per CDR3 protein. This sample has around 170,000 distinct CDR3 sequences, with 92% found just once. Source material: CD4+ T cells from PBMCs. These receptor sequences come from a human donor in good health.

The gene calls are TRBV28 and TRBJ1-1; 10 positions agree with TRBD1. Germline-derived CDR1 and CDR2 are MDHEN and SYDVKM. CDR3 length: 15 residues. V lost 5 bases, J lost 4 bases, and 7 bases stayed unmatched. The CDR3 spells CASSGRDRGATEAFF. CDR3 DNA: TGTGCCAGCAGTGGACGGGACAGGGGAGCCACTGAAGCTTTCTTT.

This clonotype was recorded once. This chain links TRBV19 with TRBJ2-2, with 8 bases fitting TRBD1. The CDR3 is 16 amino acids. V dropped 7 bases and J dropped 0; count of bases not matched to a gene: 7. Germline V gene data show CDR1 as LNHDA and CDR2 as SQIVND (reference sequence). As DNA, the CDR3 is TGTGCCAGTAACCAACCGGGACAGGCGAACACCGGGGAGCTGTTTTTT. This encodes CASNQPGQANTGELFF. Full variable domain (missing parts from reference TRBV19 and TRBJ2-2): DGGITQSPKYLFRKEGQNVTLSCEQNLNHDAMYWYRQDPGQGLRLIYYSQIVNDFQKGDIAEGYSVSREKKESFPLTVTSAQKNPTAFYLCASNQPGQANTGELFFGEGSRLTVL.

The gene calls are TRBV29-1 and TRBJ2-1; TRBD1 agrees at 8 bases. This CDR3 comprises 14 residues. The trim removed 6 bases at V and 5 bases at J, leaving 9 bases unmatched. The germline gives CDR1 SQVTM, CDR2 ANQGSEA. The CDR3 protein is CSVRDRGFDNEQFF. In DNA form, the CDR3 reads TGCAGCGTGAGAGACAGGGGTTTCGACAATGAGCAGTTCTTC.

This chain joins TRBV7-9 and TRBJ2-7, with D tentatively TRBD1 (5 bases). Trimming shortened V by 5 bases and J by 0 bases, and 14 bases separated the two germline ends. Per the germline V gene, CDR1 is SEHNR and CDR2 is FQNEAQ (reference sequence). This CDR3 region has 15 residues. The CDR3 region is CASSTDSLSSYEQYF. The CDR3 nucleotides are TGTGCCAGCAGCACCGACAGCCTGAGCTCCTACGAGCAGTACTTC.

This sequence joins TRBV29-1 and TRBJ1-4, with a weak D call TRBD1 (5 bases). In germline, CDR1 is SQVTM, CDR2 ANQGSEA. Trimming removed 6 bases at V and 8 bases at J, with 19 bases between. The CDR3 has 14 residues. CDR3 bases: TGCAGCGTGGAAAGAGGCGGGGGAGGGGAAAAACTGTTTTTT. Its protein product is CSVERGGGGEKLFF.

The chain links TRBV7-9 to TRBJ1-1; TRBD1 might be the D (5 bases). From germline, CDR1 is SEHNR and CDR2 FQNEAQ (reference sequence). Trimming stripped 2 bases from V and 4 bases from J, with 11 bases between. The CDR3 runs 14 residues. For the CDR3, the DNA is TGTGCCAGCAGCTTAAGGCAGGGTAGCACTGAAGCTTTCTTT. This encodes CASSLRQGSTEAFF.

The gene calls are TRBV18 and TRBJ2-1; 8 nucleotides align to TRBD2. The CDR3 has 17 amino acids. V gave up 3 bases and J gave up 8 bases; unmatched junction bases: 15. Germline values: CDR1 KGHSH, CDR2 LQKENI. The CDR3 DNA reads TGTGCCAGCTCACCGGGGACTAGAACCTCCCAAAATGATGAGCAGTTCTTC. This sequence encodes CASSPGTRTSQNDEQFF.

The chain carries TRBV4-3 and TRBJ1-3; D gene ambiguous. CDR1 is LGHNA, CDR2 YSLEER, per germline. The ends were cut back, 0 bases at V and 0 bases at J, with 9 bases in the middle. CDR3 size: 16 residues. In DNA, the CDR3 is TGCGCCAGCAGCCAAGACAGCTTCGGCTCTGGAAACACCATATATTTT. Protein: CASSQDSFGSGNTIYF.

A remark on this clonotype: One junction end disagrees with the germline gene, perhaps due to a read error. The chain carries TRBV3-1 and TRBJ2-5, with TRBD2 identical over 7 bases. CDR1 LGHDT and CDR2 YNNKEL come from the germline V gene (reference sequence). The CDR3 is 11 residues long. CDR3 in DNA: TGTGCCAGCAGCCATGCTAGCGGTCTAAACTTC. Translating it yields CASSHASGLNF.

This clonotype was seen only a few times. The genes are TRBV5-1 and TRBJ1-1; no definite D call. Germline V gene sequence: CDR1 SGHRS, CDR2 YFSETQ. Trimming pared 4 bases from V and 3 bases from J, leaving 16 bases between. This CDR3 spans 15 amino acids. The CDR3 loop reads CASSHGGGEDTEAFF. The CDR3 DNA follows: TGCGCCAGCAGCCATGGAGGAGGAGAGGACACTGAAGCTTTCTTT.

The J gene is TRBJ2-1, the V gene TRBV29-1; 8 bases line up with TRBD2. Germline V gives CDR1 SQVTM, CDR2 ANQGSEA. There are 14 residues in the CDR3. V lost 4 bases, J lost 4 bases, and 6 bases stayed unmatched. The CDR3 is CSVVGLAGYNEQFF. The CDR3 nucleotides are TGCAGCGTTGTTGGTTTAGCGGGATACAATGAGCAGTTCTTC.

The genes are TRBV24-1 and TRBJ2-2; the D is unclear. V lost 5 bases, J lost 1 base, and 13 bases lay in between. In germline, CDR1 is KGHDR, CDR2 SFDVKD. The CDR3 contains 16 residues. The CDR3 DNA sequence: TGTGCCACCAGTGGGATGACAAACCTGAACACCGGGGAGCTGTTTTTT. It translates to CATSGMTNLNTGELFF.

The chain combines TRBV12-3 or TRBV12-4 with TRBJ1-5; D perhaps matches TRBD1 (5 bases). V was cut by 3 bases and J by 9 bases, with 12 bases left in between. The CDR3 runs 13 residues. CDR3 in DNA: TGTGCCAGCAGTTTGACACAGGACGGGCCCCAGCATTTT. This encodes CASSLTQDGPQHF.

The V gene is TRBV5-1, the J gene TRBJ1-5; D remains unclear. The V and J ends lost 0 bases and 3 bases respectively, with 7 bases between them. Germline V gene sequence: CDR1 SGHRS, CDR2 YFSETQ. The CDR3 covers 14 residues. The CDR3 bases are TGCGCCAGCAGCTTGGACGGGATCAATCAGCCCCAGCATTTT. Its translation: CASSLDGINQPQHF. Looking up the rest from reference TRBV5-1 and TRBJ1-5 gives the full variable domain: KAGVTQTPRYLIKTRGQQVTLSCSPISGHRSVSWYQQTPGQGLQFLFEYFSETQRNKGNFPGRFSGRQFSNSRSEMNVSTLELGDSALYLCASSLDGINQPQHFGDGTRLSIL.

J is TRBJ2-2 and V is TRBV7-2; D remains ambiguous. Trimming removed 4 bases from V and 9 bases from J, with 15 bases in between. Germline assignment: CDR1 SGHTA and CDR2 FQGNSA. The CDR3 is 14 residues long. CDR3 DNA sequence: TGTGCCAGCAGCTCCTACGGGCTTAGTAGGGAGCTGTTTTTT. Its translation: CASSSYGLSRELFF.

V is TRBV23-1 and J is TRBJ2-1, with 12 positions matching TRBD2. TRBV23-1 belongs to the ORF category, with a function that is uncertain. The CDR3 length is 16 residues. V shed 5 bases, J shed 9 bases, and the junction held 11 bases outside the gene matches. The CDR3 nucleotides are TGCGCCAGCAGTAAAACTAGACTAGCGGGAGTCGGTGAGCAGTTCTTC. As protein: CASSKTRLAGVGEQFF.

This clonotype was picked up one time. The V call is TRBV7-9, the J call TRBJ1-4; 8 nucleotides align to TRBD1. This CDR3 has 15 residues. V gave up 5 bases and J gave up 8 bases; unmatched junction bases: 10. Germline V CDR1 and CDR2: SEHNR, FQNEAQ (reference sequence). In DNA, the CDR3 is TGTGCCAGCAGCCTCGGACAGGGCCTGGGAGAAAAACTGTTTTTT. It yields the protein CASSLGQGLGEKLFF.

The V and J genes are TRBV3-1 and TRBJ2-2; no firm D call. This CDR3 spans 16 amino acids. The V gene lost 2 bases and the J gene lost 4 bases, with 14 bases spanning the gap. The germline CDR1 and CDR2 sequences are LGHDT and YNNKEL (reference sequence). The CDR3 nucleotides read TGTGCCAGCAGCCAACTTTTTCGGGTCCTCACCGGGGAGCTGTTTTTT. Translation gives CASSQLFRVLTGELFF.

The DNA for the CDR3 is TGCGCCAGCAGCCAAGGGGGACTTCTATCCTACAATGAGCAGTTCTTC. It encodes CASSQGGLLSYNEQFF. The chain joins TRBV4-1 to TRBJ2-1, with TRBD2 as a possible D gene (6 bases). This CDR3 region has 16 residues. Germline V lookup: CDR1 MGHRA, CDR2 YSYEKL. V was pared by 1 base and J by 1 base, with 11 bases between.